This T cell receptor beta chain emerged from a study of long-term antiretroviral therapy in people with HIV (dated by TCRdb to 2022 to 2024). Some background on the complete study: The earliest samples were collected roughly a decade before the 2015 WHO recommendation for immediate ART, at a time when ART was usually postponed until CD4 counts fell. From fewer than 35 adults with confirmed HIV infection, the cohort provided 150 to 200 cryopreserved PBMC samples, gathered serially across a mean of around six years (range 1-12). About 35% of the 30 participants with HIV were female. This retrospective serial study examined whether starting ART and sustained HIV suppression were associated with changes in the composition and diversity of the TRB repertoire in peripheral blood. No cross-contamination during QIAcube processing was seen in test extractions of a monoclonal T-cell line run alongside 33 polyclonal samples.

In regard to this clone: The specificity of this receptor is unknown. No qualities accompany the bases; no much larger clone lies one base away.

Inclusion was restricted to participants for whom at least one PBMC sample before ART initiation and at least two post-ART samples were available. Treatment was received in the United States of America by all participants with HIV. Cryopreserved samples of roughly 0.95-10 million PBMC were thawed and washed before DNA extraction. At the time of the earliest PBMC sample, participants with HIV were aged between about 23 and 54 years. PBMC samples were contributed by each participant from 1-4 timepoints before ART initiation and 2-8 timepoints after ART initiation, with a median of 7 samples. For every participant, serial HIV viral load, CD4+ T-cell count, ART history and demographic data were obtained. Using a Qiagen kit on a QIAcube, genomic DNA was extracted from unsorted PBMC, with samples processed in batches of 12. The immunoSEQ hsTCRB v3.0 assay was used at survey level resolution to sequence the TRB variable region. A depth of about 40,000-55,000 T-cell genomes per sample was targeted for TRB sequencing. An Illumina MiSeq with a v3 150-cycle kit was used to sequence the pooled TRB libraries. In the source study's methods: Repertoire analysis was run in R within a reproducible Nextflow workflow that covered QC, data transformation and analysis. LymphoSeq2, an R package for AIRR-Seq data exploration, was used to implement custom analyses. A few samples that produced fewer than 5000 total TRB sequences were removed, so fewer than 200 HIV repertoires were analyzed. Among the roughly 200 retained HIV repertoires, approximately 61 were collected before ART initiation and around 130 after ART initiation. Each repertoire was downsampled to 5000 TRB nucleotide sequences, and summary statistics were averaged across 100 downsampling iterations. Only TRB sequences with CDR3 regions of at least seven amino acids were retained for analysis. Diversity was measured with a Shannon entropy-derived clonality score and the Gini coefficient. Repertoire networks linked the top 5000 CDR3 amino acid sequences whenever two sequences differed by an edit distance of one. GLIPH2 predicted antigen specificity groups and MHC restriction for TRB CDR3 amino acid sequences. To flag known CMV, EBV, HIV or tissue antigen associations, CDR3 amino acid sequences were matched against VDJdb and McPAS-TCR. Pre-ART, post-ART and control groups were compared with Wilcoxon signed-rank tests and Holm-Bonferroni correction. In TCRdb, the immuneACCESS table is reduced to in-frame sequences with V and J assigned. These tables do not hold every clone; where another copy was compared, an unresolved V gene accounts for under half, and the others remain unexplained. The V and J calls and the clone size are those of that table, but D and trimming were determined from the DNA. This sample has about 25,000 clones in its table, and roughly 85% of those were observed once. Roughly 15% of the sample is in the top ten clones.

Overall study outcomes, separate from this receptor: Samples dated from the mid-2000s to the late 2010s, and the ART regimens used may be less effective than current ones. Expanded TRB clones identified before ART initiation dominated the repertoire across all time points, though the dominance fluctuated and decreased in many PLHIV after ART. Owing to limited PBMC availability, only the TCR beta chain was sequenced, without alpha chain pairing. ART initiation was associated with a significant increase in TRB diversity, but diversity stayed significantly below transplant donor controls even after long-term ART. Compared with controls, HIV repertoires had narrower CDR3 length ranges, and the network structure pointed to an antigen-experienced repertoire that shifted only slightly toward naive after ART. Unsorted PBMC were profiled instead of sorted CD4+ and CD8+ T cells because pre-ART samples had limited cell numbers. No data were available on ART adherence, viral resistance or therapy changes, limiting inferences about post-ART repertoire changes.

From the cysteine through the phenylalanine, the CDR3 covers 16 amino acids. Of all the DNA, just the CDR3 is kept, 48 bases in frame from base 1. According to the germline V gene (reference sequence), CDR1 reads SEHNR and CDR2 reads FQNEAQ. V is trimmed back by 4 bases and J by 10 bases, and the junction contains 13 bases that no gene match accounts for. The V and J segments used are TRBV7-9 and TRBJ1-6, and TRBD1 matches 7 of the central bases. The sample in question was unsorted PBMCs, obtained 1.2 years after starting antiretroviral therapy. The clonotype originates from a man aged 45-60 years with HIV. The sequenced DNA is TGTGCCAGCAGCTCCGGGACAGAGGGATTTAGGTCACCCCTCCACTTT. The encoded protein is CASSSGTEGFRSPLHF.